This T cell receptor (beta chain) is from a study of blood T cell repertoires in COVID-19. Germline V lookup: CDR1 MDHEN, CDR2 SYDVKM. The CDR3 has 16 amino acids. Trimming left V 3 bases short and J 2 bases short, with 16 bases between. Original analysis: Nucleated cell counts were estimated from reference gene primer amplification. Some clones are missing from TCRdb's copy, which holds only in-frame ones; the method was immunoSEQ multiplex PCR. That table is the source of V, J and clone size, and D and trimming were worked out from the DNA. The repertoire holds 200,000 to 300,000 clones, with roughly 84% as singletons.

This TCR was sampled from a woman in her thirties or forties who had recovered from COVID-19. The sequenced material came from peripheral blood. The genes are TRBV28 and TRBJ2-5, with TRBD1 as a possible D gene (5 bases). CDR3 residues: CASSFLDSYYQETQYF. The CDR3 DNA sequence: TGTGCCAGCAGTTTTCTAGACAGTTACTATCAAGAGACCCAGTACTTC. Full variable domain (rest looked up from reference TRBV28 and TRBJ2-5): DVKVTQSSRYLVKRTGEKVFLECVQDMDHENMFWYRQDPGLGLRLIYFSYDVKMKEKGDIPEGYSVSREKKERFSLILESASTNQTSMYLCASSFLDSYYQETQYFGPGTRLLVL.